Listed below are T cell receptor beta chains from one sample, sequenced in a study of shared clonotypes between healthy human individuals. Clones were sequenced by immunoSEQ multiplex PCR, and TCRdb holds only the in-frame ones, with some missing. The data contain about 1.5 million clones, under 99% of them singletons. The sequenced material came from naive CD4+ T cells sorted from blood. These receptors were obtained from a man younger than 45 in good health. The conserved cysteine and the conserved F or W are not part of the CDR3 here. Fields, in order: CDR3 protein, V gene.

CDR3aa: ASSLVVSGALGETQY
v_gene: TRBV7-6

CDR3aa: ASSPSWGEGYEQY
v_gene: TRBV7-9

CDR3aa: ASSETGTSGYEQY
v_gene: TRBV6-1

CDR3aa: ASSYSGRGGTGELF
v_gene: TRBV7-9

CDR3aa: ASCQLAGVNTGELF
v_gene: TRBV28

CDR3aa: ASSYARSSYEQY
v_gene: TRBV6-5

CDR3aa: ASSLAGGVTEAF
v_gene: TRBV11-2

CDR3aa: AISEFGSGGELF
v_gene: TRBV10-3

CDR3aa: AIKSGGGYGYT
v_gene: TRBV10-3

CDR3aa: ASSLDWGREEKLF
v_gene: TRBV5-5

CDR3aa: ASSEWSRRNTEAF
v_gene: TRBV5-1

CDR3aa: ASSVDMEHEQY
v_gene: TRBV9

CDR3aa: ASSPRTGGYEQY
v_gene: TRBV7-2

CDR3aa: ASSWGTNNNYGYT
v_gene: TRBV7-9

CDR3aa: ASSPRAGTPGELF
v_gene: TRBV18

CDR3aa: ASSPYLRDEKLF
v_gene: TRBV7-9

CDR3aa: ASSQVGGEQF
v_gene: TRBV14

CDR3aa: ASSFRIAENEQY
v_gene: TRBV7-2

CDR3aa: ASSPRGGEKLF
v_gene: TRBV9

CDR3aa: ASTITQGTQPQH
v_gene: TRBV19

CDR3aa: SARTDLEQF
v_gene: TRBV20-1